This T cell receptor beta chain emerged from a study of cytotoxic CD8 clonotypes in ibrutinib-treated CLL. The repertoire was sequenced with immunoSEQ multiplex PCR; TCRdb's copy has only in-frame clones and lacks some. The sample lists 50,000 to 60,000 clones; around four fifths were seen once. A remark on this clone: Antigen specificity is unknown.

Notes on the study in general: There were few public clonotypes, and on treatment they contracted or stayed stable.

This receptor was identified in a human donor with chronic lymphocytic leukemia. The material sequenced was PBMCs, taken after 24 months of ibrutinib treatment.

For the CDR3, the DNA is TGTGCCAGCCAGAACCAGGGGGGCACAGATACGCAGTATTTT. This sequence encodes CASQNQGGTDTQYF. The J gene is TRBJ2-3, the V gene TRBV7-6, with 7 bases matching TRBD1. The CDR3 is made up of 14 amino acids. CDR1 SGHVS and CDR2 FNYEAQ come from the germline V gene. V lost 8 bases and J lost 1; bases outside the gene matches: 6.